The 15 T cell receptor beta chains given below trace back to one sample, sequenced in a study of shared clonotypes between healthy human individuals (dated by TCRdb to the early 2020s). The library was obtained by the immunoSEQ multiplex PCR assay. TCRdb limited this immuneACCESS table to in-frame rearrangements with V and J called. A share of clones is missing; checked studies link under half to unresolved V genes, and the rest is unexplained. The sample data list about 2.3 million clones, and just over 90% of these were observed just once. 0.39% of the sample lies in the top ten. Specimen: naive CD4+ T cells from PBMCs. The cell subset or site label of this sample denotes: CD45RA+ positively selected. The receptors here all came from a man younger than 35 in good health. Some clones in this sample may be carry-over from other donors' samples.

The V gene is TRBV28, the J gene TRBJ1-4; TRBD1 might be the D (5 bases). The germline CDR1 and CDR2 sequences are MDHEN and SYDVKM. CDR3 size: 12 residues. V was pared by 5 bases and J by 13 bases, with 14 bases between. The CDR3 DNA follows: TGTGCCAGCAGTGCCTCAGGGAAGGGACTGTTTTTT. Translating gives CASSASGKGLFF.

The chain combines TRBV28 with TRBJ2-5; D perhaps matches TRBD1 (6 bases). There are 13 residues in the CDR3. V lost 4 bases to trimming and J lost 5 bases, with 11 bases between them. Germline V gives CDR1 MDHEN, CDR2 SYDVKM. The CDR3 DNA reads TGTGCCAGCAGTTCTGGACAGTCCGAGACCCAGTACTTC. Amino acid sequence: CASSSGQSETQYF.

Turning to this clone: At the DNA level, this CDR3 is encoded by other sequences in the same sample as well. V and J are TRBV6-5 and TRBJ2-3, with D tentatively TRBD2 (5 bases). CDR1 and CDR2 from the germline V gene are MNHEY and SVGAGI. There are 12 residues in the CDR3. Trimming shortened V by 8 bases and J by 1 base, and 7 bases separated the two germline ends. The CDR3 spells CASSGGTDTQYF. As DNA, the CDR3 is TGTGCCAGCTCCGGGGGCACAGATACGCAGTATTTT.

The gene calls are TRBV5-4 and TRBJ2-3; 8 bases map to TRBD1. V gave up 4 bases and J gave up 1 base; unmatched junction bases: 8. CDR3 length: 16 amino acids. The germline CDR1 and CDR2 sequences are SGHNT and YYREEE (reference sequence). The CDR3 sequence is CASSARQGPGTDTQYF. The CDR3 DNA reads as TGTGCCAGCAGCGCGCGACAGGGGCCGGGCACAGATACGCAGTATTTT.

Concerning this clone itself: Additional DNA sequences in this sample encode the identical CDR3. DNA for the CDR3: TGTGCCAGCAGTTTAAGAGGATATGGCTACACCTTC. This encodes CASSLRGYGYTF. The chain has TRBV28 and TRBJ1-2; D remains unclear. The V end was cut by 2 bases, the J end by 5 bases, with 6 bases between. From germline, CDR1 is MDHEN and CDR2 SYDVKM. The CDR3 sequence is 12 residues long.

Notes on this clone: One end of the junction fails to match germline, which may point to a read error. V usage is TRBV11-2 and J usage is TRBJ2-7, with D perhaps TRBD2 (5 bases). The CDR3 is 11 amino acids. The germline V gene has CDR1 SGHAT and CDR2 FQNNGV. The CDR3 coding sequence is TGTGCCAGCAGCTTAAAATTGCGGACTTTTTTC. Translated: CASSLKLRTFF.

The chain uses TRBV19 and TRBJ2-5; 7 positions agree with TRBD1. Losses at the gene ends were 3 bases for V and 6 bases for J; bases not matched to a gene: 10. CDR3 size: 15 residues. Germline V lookup: CDR1 LNHDA, CDR2 SQIVND (reference sequence). CDR3 sequence: CASSIAGRGLQTQYF. CDR3 sequence (DNA): TGTGCCAGTAGTATTGCTGGTAGGGGGCTGCAGACCCAGTACTTC.

CDR3 residues: CASSAGDANYGYTF. The CDR3 region has the DNA TGCGCCAGCAGCGCAGGGGACGCTAACTATGGCTACACCTTC. The chain employs TRBV5-1 and TRBJ1-2; a possible D gene is TRBD1 (6 bases). V dropped 4 bases and J dropped 0 bases, with 10 bases sitting between them. Germline V gene lookup returns CDR1 SGHRS and CDR2 YFSETQ. This CDR3 region has 14 residues.

This clone was seen only a few times. The sample carries other DNA sequences with the same CDR3. The chain is built from TRBV9 and TRBJ1-3; no clear D gene. The CDR3 covers 12 residues. From germline, CDR1 is SGDLS and CDR2 YYNGEE. The V end lost 3 bases, the J end lost 1 base, and 2 bases lay between the germline ends. CDR3 in amino acids: CASSASGNTIYF. Here the CDR3 DNA reads TGTGCCAGCAGCGCATCTGGAAACACCATATATTTT.

The rearrangement joins TRBV4-1 to TRBJ1-1; D remains unclear. The CDR3 length is 14 residues. V was cut by 4 bases and J by 1 base, with 10 bases left in between. Germline values: CDR1 MGHRA, CDR2 YSYEKL. CDR3 nucleotide sequence: TGCGCCAGCAGCCTCGTGACGGCGAACACTGAAGCTTTCTTT. Its protein is CASSLVTANTEAFF.

The chain is built from TRBV6-5 and TRBJ2-2, with 7 bases fitting TRBD1. Per the germline V gene, CDR1 is MNHEY and CDR2 is SVGAGI. V dropped 7 bases and J dropped 4; count of bases not matched to a gene: 6. The CDR3 contains 14 residues. DNA of the CDR3: TGTGCCAGCACTACAGGGGCGCGCACCGGGGAGCTGTTTTTT. This sequence encodes CASTTGARTGELFF.

V gene TRBV28 combines with J gene TRBJ1-1; D ambiguous. CDR1 and CDR2 (germline): MDHEN, SYDVKM. V lost 3 bases to trimming and J lost 0 bases, with 11 bases between them. The CDR3 consists of 15 residues. The CDR3 DNA follows: TGTGCCAGCAGTTTGTTGACCATTTTGAACACTGAAGCTTTCTTT. It specifies CASSLLTILNTEAFF. Full variable domain (missing parts from reference TRBV28 and TRBJ1-1): DVKVTQSSRYLVKRTGEKVFLECVQDMDHENMFWYRQDPGLGLRLIYFSYDVKMKEKGDIPEGYSVSREKKERFSLILESASTNQTSMYLCASSLLTILNTEAFFGQGTRLTVV.

The chain is built from TRBV28 and TRBJ1-4; 8 bases are a match to TRBD1. The CDR3 spans 15 residues. With 5 bases clipped from V and 3 bases from J, the junction kept 5 bases outside the gene matches. In germline, CDR1 is MDHEN, CDR2 SYDVKM. CDR3 amino acids: CASSPTDRANEKLFF. The CDR3 bases are TGTGCCAGCAGTCCCACGGACAGGGCTAATGAAAAACTGTTTTTT.

A single count supports this clone. J is TRBJ2-1 and V is TRBV10-2; weak D call: TRBD1 (6 bases). The CDR3 runs to 16 residues. V gave up 3 bases and J gave up 4 bases, with 16 bases separating them. The V gene's germline CDR1 is WSHSY and CDR2 SAAADI. The CDR3 sequence is CASSDQIGQGYNEQFF. CDR3 sequence (DNA): TGCGCCAGCAGTGACCAGATAGGCCAGGGGTACAATGAGCAGTTCTTC.

The chain links TRBV7-9 to TRBJ1-1, with 7 bases identical to TRBD1. Germline values: CDR1 SEHNR, CDR2 FQNEAQ (reference sequence). Trimming at V came to 2 bases and at J to 6 bases, leaving 9 bases not matched to a gene. The CDR3 has 15 residues. CDR3 sequence: CASSLTGVGWSEAFF. For the CDR3, the DNA is TGTGCCAGCAGCTTAACAGGGGTAGGTTGGTCTGAAGCTTTCTTT.